This entry lists 21 T cell receptor beta chains sequenced from one sample in a study of cytomegalovirus exposure and HLA in healthy donors. Primers: 60 Vbeta forward and 13 Jbeta reverse. Data came from immunoSEQ multiplex PCR; TCRdb stores just in-frame clones and leaves some out. The data show roughly 260,000 clones, with 84% seen just once and roughly 2% held by the top ten. Sequencing used PBMCs. The receptors were gathered from a woman aged 40 to 55 in good health and CMV-seropositive.

This sequence joins TRBV23-1 and TRBJ2-7, with 10 bases fitting TRBD2. TRBV23-1 has ORF status, its function being uncertain. This CDR3 spans 15 amino acids. The V gene end was trimmed by 3 bases and the J gene end by 5 bases; junction bases not matched to a gene: 7. Here the CDR3 reads CASSHVAGGFDEQYF. The CDR3 DNA reads TGCGCCAGCAGTCATGTAGCGGGAGGATTCGACGAGCAGTACTTC.

This chain links TRBV7-2 with TRBJ2-3; the match to TRBD2 covers 8 bases. The CDR3 is 16 residues long. Germline V CDR1 and CDR2: SGHTA, FQGNSA. Trimming cost V 1 base and J 2 bases; bases outside gene matches: 5. DNA of the CDR3: TGTGCCAGCAGCTTAGAACTAGCGGCACACACAGATACGCAGTATTTT. It is translated as CASSLELAAHTDTQYF.

The V call is TRBV4-3, the J call TRBJ1-5, with D tentatively TRBD1 (5 bases). The V gene's germline CDR1 is LGHNA and CDR2 YSLEER. The CDR3 is 15 residues long. V was clipped by 4 bases and J by 2 bases, with 12 bases between them. CDR3 coding DNA: TGCGCCAGCAGCCGCGGCAGGGCGGGCAATCAGCCCCAGCATTTT. Its translation is CASSRGRAGNQPQHF.

The chain recombines TRBV7-2 with TRBJ2-5, with 14 positions matching TRBD2. CDR3 length: 19 amino acids. The germline gives CDR1 SGHTA, CDR2 FQGNSA. The V segment lost 1 base and the J segment 4 bases; nucleotides outside the gene matches: 11. The CDR3 DNA reads TGTGCCAGCAGCTTAGTAGGATTGACTAGCGGGAGGGCGGGAGAGACCCAGTACTTC. This translates into CASSLVGLTSGRAGETQYF.

This clone has just a few counts. Other DNA sequences from this sample encode an identical CDR3 as well. This chain connects TRBV5-1 to TRBJ2-7; a possible D gene is TRBD1 (6 bases). The CDR3 totals 13 residues. V lost 0 bases and J lost 6, with 10 bases in between. Germline-derived CDR1 and CDR2 are SGHRS and YFSETQ. CDR3 sequence reads: CASSLDRAGEQYF. The DNA for the CDR3 is TGCGCCAGCAGCTTGGACAGGGCGGGCGAGCAGTACTTC.

V is TRBV4-3 and J is TRBJ2-3, with TRBD2 as a possible D gene (7 bases). Trimming shortened V by 3 bases and J by 6 bases, and 19 bases separated the two germline ends. The germline gives CDR1 LGHNA, CDR2 YSLEER. CDR3 length: 16 amino acids. In nucleotides, the CDR3 is TGCGCCAGCAGCCATTCTAGCGGAGGGGGTCGGGATACGCAGTATTTT. Protein: CASSHSSGGGRDTQYF.

This chain joins TRBV2 and TRBJ2-5; TRBD2 matches 7 bases. This CDR3 spans 14 amino acids. With 2 bases clipped from V and 4 bases from J, the junction kept 4 bases outside the gene matches. Germline loops: CDR1 SNHLY, CDR2 FYNNEI. The CDR3 DNA reads as TGTGCCAGCAGTGAATGGGGGGGTACAGAGACCCAGTACTTC. This codes for CASSEWGGTETQYF.

This sequence joins TRBV7-2 and TRBJ2-3, with TRBD2 identical over 7 bases. CDR1 is SGHTA and CDR2 is FQGNSA in the germline V gene. The CDR3 extends over 16 amino acids. The V and J ends lost 3 bases and 1 base, in that order; junction bases with no gene match: 7. DNA of the CDR3: TGTGCCAGCAGCTTTAAGACTAGCTTCGGCACAGATACGCAGTATTTT. Its translation is CASSFKTSFGTDTQYF.

J is TRBJ2-5 and V is TRBV30; weak D call: TRBD2 (6 bases). Germline CDR1 reads GTSNPN; CDR2 reads SVGIG (reference sequence). The CDR3 spans 14 residues. V dropped 7 bases and J dropped 4 bases, with 19 bases sitting between them. The CDR3 region has the DNA TGTGCCTTCTCGGGACTCCCCGCGGGAGAGACCCAGTACTTC. Its protein is CAFSGLPAGETQYF.

The V and J genes are TRBV4-2 and TRBJ2-1, with D tentatively TRBD2 (5 bases). Trimming cost V 4 bases and J 3 bases, with 16 bases left between them. From germline, CDR1 is LGHNA and CDR2 YNFKEQ. This CDR3 is built from 16 residues. The DNA for the CDR3 is TGTGCCAGCAGCCGATCAACGGGAATCTACTACAATGAGCAGTTCTTC. Residues: CASSRSTGIYYNEQFF.

There are a few counts of this clone. The chain uses TRBV18 and TRBJ2-1; 7 nucleotides agree with TRBD1. V shed 2 bases, J shed 5 bases, and the junction held 6 bases outside the gene matches. There are 15 residues in the CDR3. Germline loops: CDR1 KGHSH, CDR2 LQKENI. The CDR3 loop reads CASSPVTGANNEQFF. CDR3 sequence (DNA): TGTGCCAGCTCACCAGTAACAGGGGCTAACAATGAGCAGTTCTTC. The full variable domain, completed using reference TRBV18 and TRBJ2-1, is NAGVMQNPRHLVRRRGQEARLRCSPMKGHSHVYWYRQLPEEGLKFMVYLQKENIIDESGMPKERFSAEFPKEGPSILRIQQVVRGDSAAYFCASSPVTGANNEQFFGPGTRLTVL.

This chain connects TRBV7-9 to TRBJ2-3; 7 positions match TRBD2. The junction had 10 bases not matched to a gene; V was cut back by 5 bases and J by 5 bases. The germline CDR1 and CDR2 sequences are SEHNR and FQNEAQ (reference sequence). The CDR3 is made up of 15 amino acids. The CDR3 region is CASSDGYPSGDTQYF. Here the CDR3 DNA reads TGTGCCAGCAGCGACGGGTATCCTAGCGGAGATACGCAGTATTTT. Using reference TRBV7-9 and TRBJ2-3 for the parts outside the CDR3, the full variable domain is DTGVSQNPRHKITKRGQNVTFRCDPISEHNRLYWYRQTLGQGPEFLTYFQNEAQLEKSRLLSDRFSAERPKGSFSTLEIQRTEQGDSAMYLCASSDGYPSGDTQYFGPGTRLTVL.

The chain carries TRBV18 and TRBJ1-5; D might be TRBD1 (5 bases). CDR1 is KGHSH and CDR2 is LQKENI in the germline V gene. The germline V and J ends were trimmed by 5 bases and 0 bases, with 14 bases remaining between them. The CDR3 extends over 16 amino acids. Here the CDR3 DNA reads TGTGCCAGCTCATCTACGACAGAAAATAGCAATCAGCCCCAGCATTTT. This encodes CASSSTTENSNQPQHF.

The chain carries TRBV27 and TRBJ1-1; D perhaps matches TRBD1 (5 bases). Per germline, CDR1 MNHEY and CDR2 SMNVEV (reference sequence). Trimming shortened V by 6 bases and J by 0 bases, and 14 bases separated the two germline ends. The CDR3 totals 15 residues. The CDR3 DNA sequence: TGTGCCAGCAGAGCCAACAGGAGATTGAACACTGAAGCTTTCTTT. This sequence encodes CASRANRRLNTEAFF.

The J gene is TRBJ1-2, the V gene TRBV5-4, with D perhaps TRBD1 (5 bases). In germline, CDR1 is SGHNT, CDR2 YYREEE (reference sequence). V lost 6 bases to trimming and J lost 4 bases, with 10 bases between them. There are 12 residues in the CDR3. CDR3 residues: CASTFGAYGYTF. The CDR3, as DNA: TGTGCCAGCACCTTTGGGGCCTATGGCTACACCTTC.

There are a few counts of this clone. The chain employs TRBV9 and TRBJ2-6; D is possibly TRBD1 (6 bases). The V gene's germline CDR1 is SGDLS and CDR2 YYNGEE. Trimming shortened V by 4 bases and J by 2 bases, and 10 bases separated the two germline ends. This CDR3 is 15 amino acids long. DNA for the CDR3: TGTGCCAGCAGCCAAGAGGGGGCTGGGGCCAACGTCCTGACTTTC. It encodes CASSQEGAGANVLTF.

CDR3 DNA: TGTGCCAGCAGCCTCGGTAAGGGAGGGAATCAGCCCCAGCATTTT. The encoded protein is CASSLGKGGNQPQHF. The V gene is TRBV6-5, the J gene TRBJ1-5; D unresolved. Trimming removed 6 bases at V and 4 bases at J, with 16 bases between. The CDR3 sequence is 15 residues long. Looked up from germline, CDR1 is MNHEY and CDR2 is SVGAGI.

Worth noting for this clone: At one boundary the junction diverges from the germline segment, which might be a read error. The chain couples TRBV5-4 to TRBJ1-6; D not certain. The length of the CDR3 is 15 residues. From germline, CDR1 is SGHNT and CDR2 YYREEE (reference sequence). The CDR3 spells CASTLFSSYNPPLHF. CDR3 coding DNA: TGTGCCAGCACCCTTTTTAGCTCCTATAATCCACCCCTCCACTTT.

The gene calls are TRBV28 and TRBJ1-5; possibly TRBD1 for D (5 bases). This CDR3 comprises 14 residues. Per the germline V gene, CDR1 is MDHEN and CDR2 is SYDVKM. V was trimmed by 2 bases and J by 5 bases, leaving 10 bases between them. The CDR3 here is CASSLGAADQPQHF. As DNA, the CDR3 is TGTGCCAGCAGTTTAGGGGCAGCCGATCAGCCCCAGCATTTT. Full variable domain (outside the CDR3, taken from reference TRBV28 and TRBJ1-5): DVKVTQSSRYLVKRTGEKVFLECVQDMDHENMFWYRQDPGLGLRLIYFSYDVKMKEKGDIPEGYSVSREKKERFSLILESASTNQTSMYLCASSLGAADQPQHFGDGTRLSIL.

The chain combines TRBV19 with TRBJ2-3, with D maybe TRBD1 (6 bases). The CDR3 loop spans 14 amino acids. Trimming removed 5 bases at V and 5 bases at J, with 14 bases between. Germline loops: CDR1 LNHDA, CDR2 SQIVND (reference sequence). In nucleotides, the CDR3 is TGTGCCAGTAGTTTTAGCACAGGGATAGATACGCAGTATTTT. Protein product: CASSFSTGIDTQYF. Using reference TRBV19 and TRBJ2-3 for the parts outside the CDR3, the full variable domain is DGGITQSPKYLFRKEGQNVTLSCEQNLNHDAMYWYRQDPGQGLRLIYYSQIVNDFQKGDIAEGYSVSREKKESFPLTVTSAQKNPTAFYLCASSFSTGIDTQYFGPGTRLTVL.

The gene calls are TRBV7-9 and TRBJ2-1; 10 bases are shared with TRBD2. The junction had 7 bases not matched to a gene; V was cut back by 3 bases and J by 8 bases. Germline V gives CDR1 SEHNR, CDR2 FQNEAQ (reference sequence). This CDR3 contains 15 residues. The CDR3 sequence: CASSFSSGRWDEQFF. The DNA for the CDR3 is TGTGCCAGCAGCTTCTCTAGCGGGAGATGGGATGAGCAGTTCTTC.